This is a list of T cell receptor beta chains from one sample in a study of T cells expressing NK-cell markers. TCRdb re-called the 5' RACE reads and shows each CDR3 protein once, DNA omitted. This sample's table reports about 110,000 distinct CDR3 sequences. The sample comprised blood T cells: a sorted CD56 or NKG2C T cell subset, CD4+ or CD8+ T cells, or bulk PBMC T cells (not recorded which). The receptors originated from a woman between 18 and 70 years old in good health. Both conserved end residues are part of each CDR3.

v_gene	j_gene	CDR3aa
TRBV7-9	TRBJ2-1	CASTLASQYNEQFF
TRBV6-2/TRBV6-3	TRBJ2-3	CASSYHPTDTQYF
TRBV6-5	TRBJ1-1	CASSYSDGTNTEAFF
TRBV11-2	TRBJ1-6	CASSLGGGYNSPLHF
TRBV30	TRBJ2-5	CAWMGQGGTQYF
TRBV27	TRBJ2-5	CASSEGTGDQETQYF
TRBV5-1	TRBJ2-3	CASSLARGLGDTQYF
TRBV11-2	TRBJ2-5	CASSLEWGPETQYF
TRBV20-1	TRBJ2-5	CSAYSAGLAGAPRETQYF
TRBV7-6	TRBJ2-1	CASSSFTPDYSNEQFF
TRBV6-1	TRBJ2-2	CASTYGGAGELFF
TRBV6-1	TRBJ2-3	CASTPRGRDTDTRYF
TRBV5-1	TRBJ2-3	CASSLDGGTADTQYF
TRBV12-3/TRBV12-4	TRBJ2-1	CASSLAALSYNEQFF
TRBV4-1	TRBJ2-7	CASSQESRGLYEQYF
TRBV4-3	TRBJ2-3	CASSQEGGGGADTQYF
TRBV7-2	TRBJ2-1	CALGQGFYNEQFF
TRBV9	TRBJ1-1	CAQRRIPSEAFF
TRBV20-1	TRBJ1-2	CSAREEGGGLANYGYTF
TRBV27	TRBJ1-5	CASRDGQGDFQPQHF
TRBV4-3	TRBJ2-3	CASSSTGIDTQYF
TRBV19	TRBJ2-7	CASSIGLGAYEQYF